These 17 T cell receptor beta chains were sequenced from one sample in a study of T cells after yellow fever vaccination. MiXCR was run by TCRdb on the 5' RACE reads, yielding one entry per CDR3 protein. The sample has some 250,000 distinct CDR3 sequences, less than 9% seen once. Sequenced here: CD4+ T cells sorted from PBMCs, sampled 15 days after the yellow fever booster vaccination. The receptor source for this set is a man aged 25-45 years who received the YFV17D yellow fever vaccine.

The chain combines TRBV27 with TRBJ2-7; no clear D gene. The germline V gene has CDR1 MNHEY and CDR2 SMNVEV (reference sequence). The length of the CDR3 is 15 residues. With 2 bases removed from V and 0 bases from J, the gap between germline ends came to 11 bases. The DNA of the CDR3 is TGTGCCAGCAGTTTAAGACCACAAAGCTCCTACGAGCAGTACTTC. It codes for CASSLRPQSSYEQYF.

V is TRBV19 and J is TRBJ2-1; D is unresolved. Looked up from germline, CDR1 is LNHDA and CDR2 is SQIVND (reference sequence). V was trimmed by 3 bases and J by 4 bases, leaving 10 bases between them. This CDR3 contains 14 residues. The CDR3 loop reads CASSIRVIYNEQFF. CDR3 bases: TGTGCCAGTAGTATCCGGGTCATTTACAATGAGCAGTTCTTC.

This clonotype was recorded many times. This chain connects TRBV28 to TRBJ2-7; weak D call: TRBD1 (6 bases). The V and J ends lost 7 bases and 4 bases respectively, with 11 bases between them. This CDR3 has 12 residues. The germline gives CDR1 MDHEN, CDR2 SYDVKM. CDR3 in DNA: TGTGCCAGCATTGGGACATTATACGAGCAGTACTTC. This sequence encodes CASIGTLYEQYF. Based on the CDR3 plus reference TRBV28 and TRBJ2-7, the full variable domain is DVKVTQSSRYLVKRTGEKVFLECVQDMDHENMFWYRQDPGLGLRLIYFSYDVKMKEKGDIPEGYSVSREKKERFSLILESASTNQTSMYLCASIGTLYEQYFGPGTRLTVT.

The V gene is TRBV6-2 or TRBV6-3, the J gene TRBJ2-7; perhaps D is TRBD1 or TRBD2 (6 bases each). The CDR3 is 14 residues long. The germline CDR1 and CDR2 sequences are MNHEY and SVGEGT. Trimming cost V 11 bases and J 1 base, with 18 bases left between them. CDR3 loop: CASRYTGASYEQYF. CDR3 DNA: TGTGCCTCACGATATACGGGGGCTTCCTACGAGCAGTACTTC.

This sequence joins TRBV5-1 and TRBJ2-3; tentatively, D is TRBD1 (5 bases). CDR1 is SGHRS and CDR2 is YFSETQ in the germline V gene. The V end lost 4 bases, the J end lost 2 bases, and 8 bases lay between the germline ends. The CDR3 is made up of 13 amino acids. This chain's CDR3 is CASSGADTDTQYF. The CDR3 DNA reads as TGCGCCAGCAGCGGGGCCGACACAGATACGCAGTATTTT.

This clonotype was observed a few times. The chain employs TRBV20-1 and TRBJ1-1; no definite D call. The germline gives CDR1 DFQATT, CDR2 SNEGSKA (reference sequence). This CDR3 comprises 12 residues. Trimming removed 2 bases at V and 1 base at J, with 5 bases between. The CDR3 DNA reads as TGCAGTGCTAGATCCACGAACACTGAAGCTTTCTTT. Translated: CSARSTNTEAFF.

V usage is TRBV12-3 or TRBV12-4 and J usage is TRBJ2-4; tentative D call: TRBD1 (6 bases). The CDR3 totals 18 residues. The ends were cut back, 5 bases at V and 3 bases at J, with 23 bases in the middle. The CDR3 nucleotides read TGTGCCAGCAGTCCAACCCCGGACAGCCGTTTTGGCAAAAACATTCAGTACTTC. This gives the protein CASSPTPDSRFGKNIQYF.

This chain joins TRBV6-2 or TRBV6-3 and TRBJ1-3; tentatively, D is TRBD1 (6 bases). The CDR3 has 14 residues. V gave up 7 bases and J gave up 4 bases, with 14 bases separating them. Germline CDR1 MNHEY, CDR2 SVGEGT. The DNA for the CDR3 is TGTGCCAGCACCCCCGCGGACAGCGGAAACACCATATATTTT. Its protein is CASTPADSGNTIYF.

This sequence joins TRBV2 and TRBJ2-1; D is ambiguous. This CDR3 is 13 amino acids long. V dropped 6 bases and J dropped 6 bases, with 12 bases sitting between them. The germline gives CDR1 SNHLY, CDR2 FYNNEI. The CDR3 DNA follows: TGTGCCAGCAGCGTTGAGAAGACCAATGAGCAGTTCTTC. Its protein is CASSVEKTNEQFF.

This clonotype showed up just a few times. The CDR3 sequence: CASNLGQLMTEAFF. In nucleotides, the CDR3 is TGTGCCAGCAACCTGGGACAGCTAATGACTGAAGCTTTCTTT. The rearrangement uses TRBV5-5 and TRBJ1-1, with 7 bases lining up with TRBD1. CDR3 size: 14 residues. V lost 6 bases to trimming and J lost 5 bases; unmatched junction nucleotides: 10. CDR1 and CDR2 from the germline V gene are SGHKS and YYEKEE (reference sequence).

There are a few counts of this clonotype. The chain joins TRBV5-8 to TRBJ1-1; D remains ambiguous. The V gene's germline CDR1 is SGHTS and CDR2 YDEGEE. The CDR3 length is 12 residues. Trimming removed 7 bases at V and 0 bases at J, with 7 bases between. CDR3: CASGVMNTEAFF. Written as DNA, the CDR3 is TGTGCCAGCGGGGTTATGAACACTGAAGCTTTCTTT.

The V gene is TRBV9, the J gene TRBJ1-1, with D unresolved. This CDR3 region has 13 residues. Trimming left V 4 bases short and J 0 bases short, with 7 bases between. Germline V gene data show CDR1 as SGDLS and CDR2 as YYNGEE. The CDR3 protein is CASSKQMNTEAFF. In DNA, the CDR3 is TGTGCCAGCAGCAAACAGATGAACACTGAAGCTTTCTTT. The full variable domain, with the rest looked up from reference TRBV9 and TRBJ1-1, is DSGVTQTPKHLITATGQRVTLRCSPRSGDLSVYWYQQSLDQGLQFLIQYYNGEERAKGNILERFSAQQFPDLHSELNLSSLELGDSALYFCASSKQMNTEAFFGQGTRLTVV.

This clonotype was seen a few times. The rearrangement uses TRBV24-1 and TRBJ2-7; 10 bases line up with TRBD1. The V and J ends lost 4 bases and 7 bases, in that order; junction bases with no gene match: 9. Germline CDR1 reads KGHDR; CDR2 reads SFDVKD. This CDR3 spans 15 amino acids. The CDR3 nucleotides read TGTGCCACCAGTGACTCGGGACAGGGGCTAGGGGAGCAGTACTTC. Its translation is CATSDSGQGLGEQYF.

This sequence joins TRBV24-1 and TRBJ2-3; D is uncertain. Germline values: CDR1 KGHDR, CDR2 SFDVKD. The germline V and J ends were trimmed by 3 bases and 5 bases, with 14 bases remaining between them. The CDR3 is 15 amino acids. This CDR3 is CATSDRTGPRDTQYF. The CDR3 nucleotides read TGTGCCACCAGTGATCGGACCGGGCCGAGAGATACGCAGTATTTT.

A few counts support this clonotype. The genes are TRBV18 and TRBJ2-1; 10 bases line up with TRBD2. CDR3 length equals 15 residues. After removal of 3 bases from V and 8 bases from J, the junction contained 7 bases not matched to a gene. CDR1 is KGHSH and CDR2 is LQKENI in the germline V gene. In nucleotides, the CDR3 is TGTGCCAGCTCACCGACCCTAGCGGGAGTCGATGAGCAGTTCTTC. It yields the protein CASSPTLAGVDEQFF.

V usage is TRBV12-5 and J usage is TRBJ2-5, with D unresolved. The germline gives CDR1 LGHNT, CDR2 FRNRAP. The CDR3 loop spans 13 amino acids. The V end lost 2 bases, the J end lost 5 bases, and 9 bases lay between the germline ends. The CDR3 is CASGLPPRETQYF. CDR3 coding DNA: TGTGCTAGTGGTTTGCCCCCCCGTGAGACCCAGTACTTC.

The rearrangement links TRBV6-5 to TRBJ2-1; 7 bases fit TRBD2. V was clipped by 3 bases and J by 4 bases; unmatched bases: 12. Germline lookup yields CDR1 MNHEY and CDR2 SVGAGI. The CDR3 extends over 17 amino acids. The CDR3 loop reads CASSYSPSSGIYNEQFF. The CDR3 coding sequence is TGTGCCAGCAGTTATTCCCCCTCGAGCGGGATTTACAATGAGCAGTTCTTC.